This TCR beta chain was retrieved from a study of neurological immune-mediated disorders. Findings of the study overall: No link was found between any clinical or MRI feature and the multiple sclerosis repertoire cluster. When the repertoires were grouped phylogenetically, those of 18 of the 34 multiple sclerosis patients came together in a single cluster of related CDR3 sequences, which points to a possible repertoire-level signature.

The unsorted libraries had their origin in 2 million PBMCs stored at -80 C. The germline V gene has CDR1 SGHRS and CDR2 YFSETQ. This CDR3 is 13 amino acids long. With 4 bases removed from V and 4 bases from J, the gap between germline ends came to 11 bases. MiXCR, applied by TCRdb to the 5' RACE reads, yields one record per CDR3 protein. The data contain under 60,000 distinct CDR3 sequences, 3% to 3.5% of them singletons. This clonotype has a handful of counts. Antigen specificity is unknown. The V call is TRBV5-1, the J call TRBJ1-1; D might be TRBD1 (6 bases). The clonotype comes from a middle-aged man with multiple sclerosis. Sequencing was done on a sample of PBMCs. The DNA for the CDR3 is TGCGCCAGCAGCAGCCAGGGGTCCACTGAAGCTTTCTTT. Translation gives CASSSQGSTEAFF.